These 26 T cell receptor beta chains were all obtained from the same sample, sequenced in a study of T-cell memory formation after mild COVID-19. TCRdb analysed the 5' RACE reads with MiXCR anew, one entry per CDR3 protein. The sample has some 68,000 distinct CDR3 sequences, 15% to 20% seen once; the top ten hold 30% to 35%. The sample consisted of PBMCs or a T cell subset sorted from them (not recorded which). The receptor source for this set is an adult woman who had mild COVID-19 (a few samples of this study predate the infection). Cell type and time point are not known.

The J gene is TRBJ1-5, the V gene TRBV7-6; tentative D call: TRBD1 (5 bases). The CDR3 is 15 amino acids. V lost 2 bases, J lost 4 bases, and 12 bases lay in between. The germline CDR1 and CDR2 sequences are SGHVS and FNYEAQ. CDR3 sequence (DNA): TGTGCCAGCAGCTTAACGCAGGGTCGGAATCAGCCCCAGCATTTT. Its protein product is CASSLTQGRNQPQHF.

This clonotype occurred a few times. This sequence joins TRBV7-3 and TRBJ2-5; the D call may be TRBD1 or TRBD2 (6 bases each). From germline, CDR1 is SGHTA and CDR2 FQGTGA. V was pared by 4 bases and J by 6 bases, with 15 bases between. CDR3 size: 14 residues. CDR3 nucleotide sequence: TGTGCCAGCAGCTCCGGCGGGGACAAAAAGACCCAGTACTTC. It is translated as CASSSGGDKKTQYF.

The chain employs TRBV4-3 and TRBJ1-6; D not resolved. Per germline, CDR1 LGHNA and CDR2 YSLEER. Between the trimmed V and J ends, which lost 0 bases and 3 bases, there was a span of 9 bases. This CDR3 comprises 16 residues. Written as DNA, the CDR3 is TGCGCCAGCAGCCAAGAGCGAGGACTCTATAATTCACCCCTCCACTTT. This codes for CASSQERGLYNSPLHF.

This chain connects TRBV11-2 to TRBJ2-1; a weak D match, TRBD2 (6 bases). Trimming shortened V by 5 bases and J by 6 bases, and 11 bases separated the two germline ends. Germline V gives CDR1 SGHAT, CDR2 FQNNGV. The CDR3 extends over 13 amino acids. CDR3: CASSHGTLNEQFF. The DNA for the CDR3 is TGTGCCAGCAGCCACGGGACTCTCAATGAGCAGTTCTTC. The whole variable domain, filled in from reference TRBV11-2 and TRBJ2-1, reads EAGVAQSPRYKIIEKRQSVAFWCNPISGHATLYWYQQILGQGPKLLIQFQNNGVVDDSQLPKDRFSAERLKGVDSTLKIQPAKLEDSAVYLCASSHGTLNEQFFGPGTRLTVL.

This rearrangement joins TRBV5-5 to TRBJ1-5; 8 nucleotides align to TRBD1. Germline V gene sequence: CDR1 SGHKS, CDR2 YYEKEE (reference sequence). The CDR3 totals 15 residues. Trimming removed 0 bases from V and 3 bases from J; junction bases left unmatched: 2. For the CDR3, the DNA is TGTGCCAGCAGCTTGGGGACAGGGATCAATCAGCCCCAGCATTTT. Translating gives CASSLGTGINQPQHF. Complete variable domain (other parts from reference TRBV5-5 and TRBJ1-5): DAGVTQSPTHLIKTRGQQVTLRCSPISGHKSVSWYQQVLGQGPQFIFQYYEKEERGRGNFPDRFSARQFPNYSSELNVNALLLGDSALYLCASSLGTGINQPQHFGDGTRLSIL.

In its sample, this clonotype was seen a few times. The genes are TRBV29-1 and TRBJ2-7; D possibly corresponds to TRBD1 (7 bases). The V gene lost 5 bases and the J gene lost 1 base, with 15 bases spanning the gap. Per the germline V gene, CDR1 is SQVTM and CDR2 is ANQGSEA. This CDR3 comprises 14 residues. The CDR3 DNA is TGCAGCGTTCAAGGACAGGAGGGGTCCTACGAGCAGTACTTC. Amino acids: CSVQGQEGSYEQYF.

The genes are TRBV7-2 and TRBJ2-7, with a weak D call TRBD2 (6 bases). Germline-derived CDR1 and CDR2 are SGHTA and FQGNSA. The V end was cut by 2 bases, the J end by 4 bases, with 9 bases between. The CDR3 contains 13 residues. CDR3 coding DNA: TGTGCCAGCAGCTTAACTAGCTGGTACGAGCAGTACTTC. Translating it yields CASSLTSWYEQYF.

This clonotype was picked up a small number of times. The chain joins TRBV20-1 to TRBJ2-5; TRBD2 matches 14 bases. The CDR3 is 15 amino acids. The germline V gene has CDR1 DFQATT and CDR2 SNEGSKA (reference sequence). J lost 1 base, V lost 3 bases, and 1 base had no gene match. In DNA, the CDR3 is TGCAGTGCTAGGGGACTAGCGGGAGTCCAAGAGACCCAGTACTTC. Residues: CSARGLAGVQETQYF.

This clonotype was seen a handful of times. J is TRBJ2-1 and V is TRBV19, with 7 bases lining up with TRBD1. Trimming removed 5 bases from V and 4 bases from J; junction bases left unmatched: 11. Germline CDR1 LNHDA, CDR2 SQIVND (reference sequence). There are 16 residues in the CDR3. The CDR3 protein is CASSGLTGTEYNEQFF. CDR3 coding DNA: TGTGCCAGTAGTGGACTCACCGGGACAGAATACAATGAGCAGTTCTTC.

The rearrangement joins TRBV6-1 to TRBJ1-2, with 8 bases matching TRBD1. CDR1 is MNHNS and CDR2 is SASEGT in the germline V gene. The CDR3 spans 17 residues. The trim removed 2 bases at V and 4 bases at J, leaving 12 bases unmatched. CDR3 nucleotides: TGTGCCAGCAGTGAAAGAACAAGCGGACAGGGCTTCTATGGCTACACCTTC. This encodes CASSERTSGQGFYGYTF.

The gene calls are TRBV10-3 and TRBJ2-1; 8 bases align to TRBD2. CDR3 length: 15 amino acids. Germline V gene lookup returns CDR1 ENHRY and CDR2 SYGVKD. V shed 5 bases and J 7 bases; nucleotides not matched to a gene: 10. The CDR3 DNA sequence: TGTGCCATCAGTAGACGGGGGGGCGACTGGAATGAGCAGTTCTTC. Translating gives CAISRRGGDWNEQFF.

The CDR3: CASSLGASGAGELFF. DNA of the CDR3: TGTGCCAGCAGCTTAGGGGCTAGCGGTGCCGGGGAGCTGTTTTTT. This chain joins TRBV7-8 and TRBJ2-2; 7 bases line up with TRBD2. Trimming at V came to 1 base and at J to 6 bases, leaving 5 bases not matched to a gene. CDR3 length: 15 amino acids. Germline-derived CDR1 and CDR2 are SGHVS and FQNEAQ.

The chain links TRBV7-2 to TRBJ2-7, with 7 positions matching TRBD1. The CDR3 runs to 12 residues. J was trimmed by 0 bases and V by 8 bases; bases with no gene match: 1. Looked up from germline, CDR1 is SGHTA and CDR2 is FQGNSA. The CDR3 DNA follows: TGTGCCAGCGGGACAGTCTCCTACGAGCAGTACTTC. This gives the protein CASGTVSYEQYF.

The chain has TRBV21-1 and TRBJ2-1; the tabulated D call, TRBD2, remains unverified against the DNA. TRBV21-1 is termed a pseudogene. This CDR3 is 20 amino acids long. CDR3 protein: CASSKTGTSGISSSYNEQFF. The CDR3 DNA is TGTGCCAGCAGCAAAACCGGGACTAGCGGGATCTCGAGCTCCTACAATGAGCAGTTCTTC.

This clonotype was picked up many times. The V gene is TRBV12-3 or TRBV12-4, the J gene TRBJ2-1; 12 bases agree with TRBD1. With 4 bases clipped from V and 9 bases from J, the junction kept 7 bases outside the gene matches. The CDR3 covers 15 residues. As DNA, the CDR3 is TGTGCCAGCAGTTCTCCCGGGACAGGGGGCATTGAGCAGTTCTTC. Amino acid sequence: CASSSPGTGGIEQFF.

This rearrangement joins TRBV7-9 to TRBJ2-7; D gene unclear. The germline V gene encodes CDR1 SEHNR and CDR2 FQNEAQ (reference sequence). The CDR3 totals 14 residues. The ends were cut back, 2 bases at V and 5 bases at J, with 13 bases in the middle. The CDR3 reads CASSLLPPSHEQYF. The CDR3 DNA follows: TGTGCCAGCAGCTTACTCCCGCCTTCCCACGAGCAGTACTTC.

This clonotype was counted between two and nine times. This chain uses TRBV7-2 with TRBJ2-5; 7 bases agree with TRBD2. V lost 5 bases, J lost 4 bases, and 19 bases stayed unmatched. There are 18 residues in the CDR3. From germline, CDR1 is SGHTA and CDR2 FQGNSA. CDR3: CASSQRHARRGRRETQYF. The CDR3 bases are TGTGCCAGCAGCCAACGTCACGCCCGGCGGGGGAGACGAGAGACCCAGTACTTC.

This clonotype was seen only a few times. The chain combines TRBV5-4 with TRBJ1-1; D gene uncertain. V lost 0 bases, J lost 8 bases, and 5 bases lay in between. The CDR3 is 11 residues long. Germline CDR1 and CDR2: SGHNT and YYREEE (reference sequence). CDR3 bases: TGTGCCAGCAGCTTGGGCTGGGAAGCTTTCTTT. Amino acid sequence: CASSLGWEAFF.

The sample holds many counts of this clonotype. This chain connects TRBV5-1 to TRBJ2-4; TRBD2 aligns across 13 bases. Germline lookup yields CDR1 SGHRS and CDR2 YFSETQ. V lost 0 bases, J lost 7 bases, and 7 bases stayed unmatched. The CDR3 length is 17 residues. The CDR3 coding sequence is TGCGCCAGCAGCTTGGGACTAGCGGGAGGCATCTGGAACATTCAGTACTTC. Translated, it gives CASSLGLAGGIWNIQYF.

In DNA form, the CDR3 reads TGTGCCAGCAGCCCCGGAGGAGTCGGCGGGGGGTACAATGAGCAGTTCTTC. This encodes CASSPGGVGGGYNEQFF. J is TRBJ2-1 and V is TRBV9; 8 bases match TRBD2. V was pared by 4 bases and J by 4 bases, with 13 bases of the junction left unmatched. Germline V CDR1 and CDR2: SGDLS, YYNGEE. The CDR3 totals 17 residues.

This chain links TRBV12-3 or TRBV12-4 with TRBJ1-1; D not certain. This CDR3 contains 14 residues. Trimming took 5 bases from V and 0 from J, leaving 10 bases between them. The CDR3 loop reads CASSKADLNTEAFF. CDR3 bases: TGTGCCAGCAGTAAAGCCGATCTGAACACTGAAGCTTTCTTT.

This chain connects TRBV3-1 to TRBJ2-2; TRBD1 agrees at 9 bases. The CDR3 runs 15 residues. Trimming cost V 4 bases and J 5 bases; bases outside gene matches: 5. Germline-derived CDR1 and CDR2 are LGHDT and YNNKEL (reference sequence). CDR3 bases: TGTGCCAGCAGCCCCACGGACAGGGGAACCGGGGAGCTGTTTTTT. It codes for CASSPTDRGTGELFF. The full variable domain, its missing parts supplied by reference TRBV3-1 and TRBJ2-2, is DTAVSQTPKYLVTQMGNDKSIKCEQNLGHDTMYWYKQDSKKFLKIMFSYNNKELIINETVPNRFSPKSPDKAHLNLHINSLELGDSAVYFCASSPTDRGTGELFFGEGSRLTVL.

This clonotype has a handful of counts. This sequence joins TRBV5-1 and TRBJ1-5; no reliable D call. Germline V gives CDR1 SGHRS, CDR2 YFSETQ. This CDR3 comprises 10 residues. CDR3 amino acids: CVDWDQPQHF. Written as DNA, the CDR3 is TGCGTCGATTGGGATCAGCCCCAGCATTTT. Together with reference TRBV5-1 and TRBJ1-5, the CDR3 gives the full variable domain: KAGVTQTPRYLIKTRGQQVTLSCSPISGHRSVSWYQQTPGQGLQFLFEYFSETQRNKGNFPGRFSGRQFSNSRSEMNVSTLELGDSALYLCVDWDQPQHFGDGTRLSIL.

The chain links TRBV14 to TRBJ2-7; D is perhaps TRBD1 or TRBD2 (6 bases each). This CDR3 is 15 amino acids long. The V end was cut by 5 bases, the J end by 4 bases, with 18 bases between. Germline CDR1 and CDR2: SGHDN and FVKESK. The CDR3 nucleotides read TGTGCCAGCAGCTACGGTCTCGGGGGCAGGTACGAGCAGTACTTC. This encodes CASSYGLGGRYEQYF.

V gene TRBV12-3 or TRBV12-4 combines with J gene TRBJ2-6; D remains unclear. Trimming removed 3 bases at V and 12 bases at J, with 12 bases between. This CDR3 spans 13 amino acids. The CDR3 DNA sequence: TGTGCCAGCAGTTTTTCCAGTTCAGGCGTCCTGACTTTC. This gives the protein CASSFSSSGVLTF.

V gene TRBV7-9 combines with J gene TRBJ2-2; D remains unclear. V was clipped by 3 bases and J by 7 bases, with 18 bases between them. Per the germline V gene, CDR1 is SEHNR and CDR2 is FQNEAQ (reference sequence). The CDR3 runs to 16 residues. The CDR3 spells CASSFPLRAGVGELFF. The CDR3 nucleotides read TGTGCCAGCAGCTTTCCACTTAGGGCCGGCGTCGGGGAGCTGTTTTTT.